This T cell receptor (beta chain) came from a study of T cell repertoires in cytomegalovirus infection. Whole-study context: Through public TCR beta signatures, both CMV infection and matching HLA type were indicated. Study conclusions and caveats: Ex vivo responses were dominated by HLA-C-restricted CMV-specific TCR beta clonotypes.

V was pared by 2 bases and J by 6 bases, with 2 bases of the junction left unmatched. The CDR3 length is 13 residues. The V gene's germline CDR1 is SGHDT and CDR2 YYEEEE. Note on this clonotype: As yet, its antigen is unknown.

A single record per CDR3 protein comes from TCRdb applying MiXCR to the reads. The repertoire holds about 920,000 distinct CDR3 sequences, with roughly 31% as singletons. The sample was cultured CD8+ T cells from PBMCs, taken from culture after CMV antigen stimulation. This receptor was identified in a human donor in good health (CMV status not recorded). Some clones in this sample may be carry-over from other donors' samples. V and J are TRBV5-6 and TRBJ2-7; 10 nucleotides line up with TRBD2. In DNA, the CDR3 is TGTGCCAGCAGCTTCGGGACTAGCGCCGAGCAGTACTTC. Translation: CASSFGTSAEQYF.